The clone carrying this TCR beta chain appeared a few times. Alongside a J-beta primer mix, a sample-barcoded 5' primer served in a second PCR lasting 7 to 11 cycles. MiXCR was run by TCRdb on the 5' RACE reads, yielding one entry per CDR3 protein. The repertoire consists of 1.5 million to 1.8 million distinct CDR3 sequences, with about 45% occurring once and the leading ten covering under 5%. This specimen comes from a study of blood T cells in healthy people across ages. The TCR was taken from a woman younger than 30 in good health. Input material: blood.

The CDR3 here is CASSSDRQENYGYTF. The CDR3 bases are TGCGCCAGCAGCTCGGATAGACAGGAAAACTATGGCTACACCTTC. The genes are TRBV5-1 and TRBJ1-2, with D tentatively TRBD1 (6 bases). V dropped 3 bases and J dropped 2 bases, with 14 bases sitting between them. The CDR3 has 15 amino acids. Germline V lookup: CDR1 SGHRS, CDR2 YFSETQ.